The sample holds a few counts of the clone carrying this TCR beta chain. The data were taken from a study of early T cells in non-severe SARS-CoV-2 infection. TCRdb reprocessed the 5' RACE reads with MiXCR, giving one entry per CDR3 protein. The sample records 55,000 to 65,000 distinct CDR3 sequences, around an eighth being singletons. V lost 6 bases, J lost 7 bases, and 19 bases lay in between. The CDR3 loop spans 15 amino acids. CDR1 is LNHDA and CDR2 is SQIVND in the germline V gene (reference sequence). The V and J genes are TRBV19 and TRBJ2-1; D is ambiguous. The receptor was derived from an adult who was a healthcare worker with PCR-confirmed SARS-CoV-2 infection or an uninfected control (not recorded which). The source was whole blood, collected at baseline. The CDR3 region is CASSYSRTLINEQFF. The CDR3 nucleotides are TGTGCCAGTAGCTATTCCAGAACCCTAATTAATGAGCAGTTCTTC.